These 2 T cell receptor beta chains originate from one sample sequenced in a study of shared clonotypes between healthy human individuals. Naive CD8 populations comprised CD45RO-negative cells positively selected for CCR7, excluding terminally differentiated effector memory CD45RA+ cells. TCRdb's copy holds only in-frame clones and misses some; the assay was immunoSEQ multiplex PCR. Of a few million clones in the sample, around 93% are singletons; the top ten hold about 1.7%. The specimen was naive CD8+ T cells from PBMCs. All receptors come from a man between 18 and 29 years old in good health. Some clones in this sample may be carry-over from other donors' samples.

The chain employs TRBV7-9 and TRBJ1-2; possible D gene TRBD1, 5 bases. With 2 bases removed from V and 3 bases from J, the gap between germline ends came to 16 bases. CDR3 length: 16 residues. Germline CDR1 SEHNR, CDR2 FQNEAQ (reference sequence). The CDR3 nucleotides read TGTGCCAGCAGCTTAAGTAGTAGGGGAGAAGACTATGGCTACACCTTC. Protein: CASSLSSRGEDYGYTF.

V is TRBV11-2 and J is TRBJ2-7; 8 bases are a match to TRBD2. The germline gives CDR1 SGHAT, CDR2 FQNNGV. The junction had 10 bases not matched to a gene; V was cut back by 6 bases and J by 6 bases. The CDR3 is 14 amino acids. The CDR3 DNA follows: TGTGCCAGCAGGAGAGCGGGAGACAGGTTCGAGCAGTACTTC. This sequence encodes CASRRAGDRFEQYF.